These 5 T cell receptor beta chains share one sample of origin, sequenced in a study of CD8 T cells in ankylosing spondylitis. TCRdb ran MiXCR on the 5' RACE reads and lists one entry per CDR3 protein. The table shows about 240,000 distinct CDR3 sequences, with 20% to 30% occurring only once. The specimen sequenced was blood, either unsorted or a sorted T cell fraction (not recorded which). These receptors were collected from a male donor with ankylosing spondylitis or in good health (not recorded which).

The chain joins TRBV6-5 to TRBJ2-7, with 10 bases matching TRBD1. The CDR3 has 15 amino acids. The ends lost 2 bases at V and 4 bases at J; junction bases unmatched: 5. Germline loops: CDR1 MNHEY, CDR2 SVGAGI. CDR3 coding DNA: TGTGCCAGCAGTTACCGGACAGGGGGTCCATACGAGCAGTACTTC. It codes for CASSYRTGGPYEQYF.

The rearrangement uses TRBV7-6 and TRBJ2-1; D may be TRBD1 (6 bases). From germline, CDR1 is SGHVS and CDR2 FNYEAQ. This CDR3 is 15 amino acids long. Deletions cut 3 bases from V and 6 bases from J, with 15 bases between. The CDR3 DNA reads TGTGCCAGCAGCTTCGTAGGGGGAACTAGCAATGAGCAGTTCTTC. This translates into CASSFVGGTSNEQFF.

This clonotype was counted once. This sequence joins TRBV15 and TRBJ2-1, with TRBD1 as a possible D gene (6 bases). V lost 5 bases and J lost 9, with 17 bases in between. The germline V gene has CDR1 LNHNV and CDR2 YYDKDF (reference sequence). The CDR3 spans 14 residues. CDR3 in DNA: TGTGCCACCAGCGAGGGACACTTGGTCACTGAGCAGTTCTTC. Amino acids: CATSEGHLVTEQFF. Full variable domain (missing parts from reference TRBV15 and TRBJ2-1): DAMVIQNPRYQVTQFGKPVTLSCSQTLNHNVMYWYQQKSSQAPKLLFHYYDKDFNNEADTPDNFQSRRPNTSFCFLDIRSPGLGDTAMYLCATSEGHLVTEQFFGPGTRLTVL.

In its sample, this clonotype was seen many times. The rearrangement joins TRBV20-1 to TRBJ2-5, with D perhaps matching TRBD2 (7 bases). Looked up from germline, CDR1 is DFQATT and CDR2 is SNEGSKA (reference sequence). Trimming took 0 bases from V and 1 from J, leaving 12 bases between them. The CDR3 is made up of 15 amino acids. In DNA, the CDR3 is TGCAGTGCTAGAGATTGGGGGGGGGCCCAAGAGACCCAGTACTTC. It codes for CSARDWGGAQETQYF.

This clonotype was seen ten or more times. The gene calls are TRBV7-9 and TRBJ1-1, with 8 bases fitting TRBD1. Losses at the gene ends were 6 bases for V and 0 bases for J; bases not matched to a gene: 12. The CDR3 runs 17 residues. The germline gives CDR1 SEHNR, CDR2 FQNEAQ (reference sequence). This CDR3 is CASRPRQGLPVNTEAFF. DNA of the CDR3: TGTGCCAGCAGACCACGACAGGGGTTACCGGTGAACACTGAAGCTTTCTTT.